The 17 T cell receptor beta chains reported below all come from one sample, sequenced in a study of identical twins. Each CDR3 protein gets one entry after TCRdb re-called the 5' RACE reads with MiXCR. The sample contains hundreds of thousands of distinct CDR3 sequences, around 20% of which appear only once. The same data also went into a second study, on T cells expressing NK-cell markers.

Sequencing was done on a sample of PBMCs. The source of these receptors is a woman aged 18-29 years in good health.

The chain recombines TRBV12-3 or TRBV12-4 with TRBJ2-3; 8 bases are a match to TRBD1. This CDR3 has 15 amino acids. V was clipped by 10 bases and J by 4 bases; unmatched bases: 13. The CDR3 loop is CAIDSRDRRSDTQYF. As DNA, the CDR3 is TGTGCCATCGACTCCAGGGACAGGAGATCAGATACGCAGTATTTT.

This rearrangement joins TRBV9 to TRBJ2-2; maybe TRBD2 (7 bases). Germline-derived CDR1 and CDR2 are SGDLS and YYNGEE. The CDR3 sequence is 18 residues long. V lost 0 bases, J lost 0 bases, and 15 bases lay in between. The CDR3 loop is CASSVARNGGPNTGELFF. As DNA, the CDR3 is TGTGCCAGCAGCGTAGCTCGGAACGGGGGGCCGAACACCGGGGAGCTGTTTTTT. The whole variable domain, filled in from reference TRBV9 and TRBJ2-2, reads DSGVTQTPKHLITATGQRVTLRCSPRSGDLSVYWYQQSLDQGLQFLIQYYNGEERAKGNILERFSAQQFPDLHSELNLSSLELGDSALYFCASSVARNGGPNTGELFFGEGSRLTVL.

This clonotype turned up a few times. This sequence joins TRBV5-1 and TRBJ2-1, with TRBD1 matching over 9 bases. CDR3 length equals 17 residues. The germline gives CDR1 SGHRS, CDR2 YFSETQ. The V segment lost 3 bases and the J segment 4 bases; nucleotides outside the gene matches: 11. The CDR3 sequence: CASSYRGQGSLYNEQFF. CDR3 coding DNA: TGCGCCAGCAGCTACCGGGGACAGGGCAGTTTATACAATGAGCAGTTCTTC. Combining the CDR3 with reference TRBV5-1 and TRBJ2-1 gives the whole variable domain KAGVTQTPRYLIKTRGQQVTLSCSPISGHRSVSWYQQTPGQGLQFLFEYFSETQRNKGNFPGRFSGRQFSNSRSEMNVSTLELGDSALYLCASSYRGQGSLYNEQFFGPGTRLTVL.

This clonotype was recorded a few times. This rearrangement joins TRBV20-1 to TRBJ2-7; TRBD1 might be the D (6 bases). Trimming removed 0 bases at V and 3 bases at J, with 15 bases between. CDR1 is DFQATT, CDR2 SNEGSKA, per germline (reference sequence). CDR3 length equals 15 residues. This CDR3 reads CSAREQGDVIYEQYF. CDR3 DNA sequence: TGCAGTGCTAGAGAACAGGGCGACGTCATCTACGAGCAGTACTTC.

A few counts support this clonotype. The CDR3 DNA reads as TGTGCCAGCAGCTTGACCGTGGGGTACAATGAGCAGTTCTTC. Protein sequence: CASSLTVGYNEQFF. The chain combines TRBV7-2 with TRBJ2-1; D remains ambiguous. Germline V gene lookup returns CDR1 SGHTA and CDR2 FQGNSA. Trimming removed 3 bases from V and 4 bases from J, with 10 bases in between. This CDR3 has 14 amino acids.

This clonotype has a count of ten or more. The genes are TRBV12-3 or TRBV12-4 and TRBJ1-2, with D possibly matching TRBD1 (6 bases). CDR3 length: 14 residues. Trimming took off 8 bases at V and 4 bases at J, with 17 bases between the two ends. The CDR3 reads CASSRRGGGYGYTF. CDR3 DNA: TGTGCCAGCTCCCGTCGGGGGGGCGGCTATGGCTACACCTTC.

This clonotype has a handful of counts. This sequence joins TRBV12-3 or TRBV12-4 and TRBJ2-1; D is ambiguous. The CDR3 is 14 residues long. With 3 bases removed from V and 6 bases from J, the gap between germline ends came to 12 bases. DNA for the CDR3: TGTGCCAGCAGTTTCCTGGCTTGGCGCAATGAGCAGTTCTTC. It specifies CASSFLAWRNEQFF.

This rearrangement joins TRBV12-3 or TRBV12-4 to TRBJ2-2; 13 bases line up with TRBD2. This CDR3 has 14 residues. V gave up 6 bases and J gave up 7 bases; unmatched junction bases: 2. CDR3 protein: CASSTSGGDGELFF. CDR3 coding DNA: TGTGCCAGCAGCACTAGCGGGGGGGACGGGGAGCTGTTTTTT.

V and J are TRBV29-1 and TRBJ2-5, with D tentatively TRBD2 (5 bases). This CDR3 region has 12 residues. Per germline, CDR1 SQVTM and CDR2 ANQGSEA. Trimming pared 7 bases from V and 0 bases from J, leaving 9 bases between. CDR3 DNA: TGCAGCGCCACCGGGAACCAAGAGACCCAGTACTTC. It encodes CSATGNQETQYF.

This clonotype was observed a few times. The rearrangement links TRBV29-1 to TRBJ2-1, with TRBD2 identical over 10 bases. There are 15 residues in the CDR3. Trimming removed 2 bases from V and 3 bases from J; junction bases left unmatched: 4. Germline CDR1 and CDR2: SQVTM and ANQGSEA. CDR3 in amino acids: CSVENKRGGYNEQFF. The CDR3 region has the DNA TGCAGCGTTGAAAACAAGCGGGGGGGCTACAATGAGCAGTTCTTC.

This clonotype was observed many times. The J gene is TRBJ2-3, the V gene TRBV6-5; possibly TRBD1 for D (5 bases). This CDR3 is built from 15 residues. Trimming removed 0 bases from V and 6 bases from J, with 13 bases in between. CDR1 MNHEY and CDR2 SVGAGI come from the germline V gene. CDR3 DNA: TGTGCCAGCAGTTACTCCCCAACTTCAGGGGATACGCAGTATTTT. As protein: CASSYSPTSGDTQYF.

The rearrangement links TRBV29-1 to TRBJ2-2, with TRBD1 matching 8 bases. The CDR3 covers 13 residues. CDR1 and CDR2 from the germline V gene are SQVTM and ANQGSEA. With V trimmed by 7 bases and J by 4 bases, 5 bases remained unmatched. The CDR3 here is CSARTGTTGELFF. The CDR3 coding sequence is TGCAGCGCCCGGACAGGGACCACCGGGGAGCTGTTTTTT.

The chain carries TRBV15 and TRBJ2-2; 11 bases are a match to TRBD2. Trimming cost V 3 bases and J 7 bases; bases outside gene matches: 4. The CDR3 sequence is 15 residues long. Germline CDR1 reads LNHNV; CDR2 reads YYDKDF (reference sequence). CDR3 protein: CATSRTSGMGGELFF. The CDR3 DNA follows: TGTGCCACCAGCAGGACTAGCGGGATGGGCGGGGAGCTGTTTTTT.

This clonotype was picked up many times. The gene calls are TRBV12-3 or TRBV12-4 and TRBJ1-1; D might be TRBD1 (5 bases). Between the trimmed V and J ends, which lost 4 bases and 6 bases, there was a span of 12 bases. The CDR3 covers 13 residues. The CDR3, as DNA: TGTGCCAGCAGTTCAGGGACCCGCTCTGAAGCTTTCTTT. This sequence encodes CASSSGTRSEAFF.

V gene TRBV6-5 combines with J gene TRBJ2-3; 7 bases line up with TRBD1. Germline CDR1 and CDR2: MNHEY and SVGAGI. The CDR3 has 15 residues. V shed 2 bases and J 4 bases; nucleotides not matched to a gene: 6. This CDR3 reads CASSYLTGIADTQYF. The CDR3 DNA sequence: TGTGCCAGCAGTTACCTGACAGGGATCGCAGATACGCAGTATTTT.

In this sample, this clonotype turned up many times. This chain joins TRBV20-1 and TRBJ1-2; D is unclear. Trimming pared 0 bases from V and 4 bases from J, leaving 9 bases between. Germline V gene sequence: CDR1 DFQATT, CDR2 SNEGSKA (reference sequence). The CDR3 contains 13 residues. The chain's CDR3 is CSARDGVGYGYTF. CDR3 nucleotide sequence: TGCAGTGCTAGAGACGGGGTCGGCTATGGCTACACCTTC.

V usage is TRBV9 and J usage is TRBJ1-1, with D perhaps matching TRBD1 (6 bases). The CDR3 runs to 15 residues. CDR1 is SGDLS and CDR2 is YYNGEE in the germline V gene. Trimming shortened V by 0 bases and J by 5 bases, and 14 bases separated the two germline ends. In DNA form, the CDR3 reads TGTGCCAGCAGCGTAGATGGGGGGCGAGATACTGAAGCTTTCTTT. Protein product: CASSVDGGRDTEAFF.